The clone carrying this T cell receptor beta chain was seen a few times. Template came from bulk tumor genomic DNA, at approximately 600 ng per sample. The authors collected several far-apart biopsies from each primary tumor during surgery. Curative surgery was undertaken by patients, who had untreated, newly diagnosed non-small cell lung cancer. This sample is part of a study of immune heterogeneity within non-small cell lung tumors. V shed 4 bases and J 4 bases; nucleotides not matched to a gene: 12. The CDR3 loop spans 16 amino acids. Germline-derived CDR1 and CDR2 are SGHVS and FQNEAQ. The authors amplified TCR beta CDR3 by multiplex PCR with 32 V and 13 J primers. TCRdb redid the calling of the multiplex PCR reads with MiXCR, one entry per CDR3 protein. The repertoire holds tens of thousands of distinct CDR3 sequences, approximately 30% seen once, with under 4.5% in the top ten.

Sample: lung tumor tissue. This chain connects TRBV7-8 to TRBJ2-5; 7 nucleotides match TRBD2. The receptor's source is a man in his forties with non-small cell lung cancer. The CDR3 bases are TGTGCCAGCAGCTACTTAGCTGGCGGGAGCAGAGAGACCCAGTACTTC. Translated, it gives CASSYLAGGSRETQYF.